These 16 T cell receptor beta chains were sequenced from one sample in a study of spatial heterogeneity in lung cancer. TCRdb re-derived calls from the 5' RACE reads in MiXCR, one entry per CDR3 protein. The sample lists fewer than 3,500 distinct CDR3 sequences, roughly 14% occurring once. As to time point: sample taken at primary tumor resection. Their cognate antigens are unknown. Overall study results and limits: Within tumors, counts of expanded alpha and beta TCRs tracked tumor mutation counts.

The sample here was lung tumor tissue, taken at surgery. These receptors were collected from a female donor with early-stage non-small cell lung cancer.

By sample share, this clonotype is large. The rearrangement joins TRBV27 to TRBJ2-5, with a weak D call TRBD2 (5 bases). Germline V gene lookup returns CDR1 MNHEY and CDR2 SMNVEV (reference sequence). CDR3 length equals 13 residues. V was shortened by 6 bases and J by 1 base, with 9 bases between the two germline ends. The DNA for the CDR3 is TGTGCCAGCAGCACGGGGATCCAAGAGACCCAGTACTTC. This translates into CASSTGIQETQYF.

This clonotype was recorded many times. The chain couples TRBV5-1 to TRBJ2-5, with D hard to call. Trimming took 3 bases from V and 2 from J, leaving 11 bases between them. This CDR3 has 14 residues. Germline loops: CDR1 SGHRS, CDR2 YFSETQ. The CDR3: CASSYYSMQETQYF. CDR3 nucleotide sequence: TGCGCCAGCAGCTATTACTCGATGCAAGAGACCCAGTACTTC.

This clonotype has ten or more counts. The rearrangement links TRBV7-6 to TRBJ2-2, with no clear D. From germline, CDR1 is SGHVS and CDR2 FNYEAQ. CDR3 length equals 14 residues. V gave up 1 base and J gave up 5 bases, with 8 bases separating them. The CDR3 bases are TGTGCCAGCAGCTTAGTCTGGGGAACCGGGGAGCTGTTTTTT. Translating it yields CASSLVWGTGELFF.

By its share, this clonotype is medium-sized. CDR3 sequence reads: CASSPGLAGGDGQYF. The CDR3, as DNA: TGTGCCAGCAGTCCCGGACTAGCGGGGGGGGATGGGCAGTATTTT. V gene TRBV6-5 combines with J gene TRBJ2-3; 15 positions match TRBD2. Germline trimming cut 5 bases from V and 11 bases from J; bases unmatched to any gene: 8. The length of the CDR3 is 15 residues. Germline values: CDR1 MNHEY, CDR2 SVGAGI.

Concerning this clonotype itself: Possible read error: a much larger clone is one base away. This rearrangement joins TRBV19 to TRBJ2-7, with D hard to call. Germline assignment: CDR1 LNHDA and CDR2 SQIVND (reference sequence). The CDR3 contains 13 residues. For the CDR3, the DNA is TGTGCCAGTAGTACTCGGGCCTCCTACGAGCTGTACTTC. This encodes CASSTRASYELYF. The full variable domain, completed using reference TRBV19 and TRBJ2-7, is DGGITQSPKYLFRKEGQNVTLSCEQNLNHDAMYWYRQDPGQGLRLIYYSQIVNDFQKGDIAEGYSVSREKKESFPLTVTSAQKNPTAFYLCASSTRASYELYFGPGTRLTVT.

By its share, this clonotype is large. This sequence joins TRBV7-9 and TRBJ2-1; maybe TRBD1 (5 bases). The CDR3 totals 12 residues. V was clipped by 6 bases and J by 7 bases, with 10 bases between them. Germline lookup yields CDR1 SEHNR and CDR2 FQNEAQ (reference sequence). The CDR3 sequence: CASSPQGNEQFF. CDR3 bases: TGTGCCAGCAGTCCGCAGGGTAATGAGCAGTTCTTC.

This clonotype is categorized as large. The chain joins TRBV2 to TRBJ1-5; D perhaps matches TRBD1 (5 bases). Trimming shortened V by 7 bases and J by 2 bases, and 15 bases separated the two germline ends. The CDR3 is made up of 15 amino acids. Looked up from germline, CDR1 is SNHLY and CDR2 is FYNNEI. CDR3 bases: TGTGCCAGCACACAGCAGGGTACTCGCAATCAGCCCCAGCATTTT. Translation gives CASTQQGTRNQPQHF.

In its sample, this clonotype ranks as medium-sized. This chain joins TRBV27 and TRBJ1-2; D is possibly TRBD1 (5 bases). The length of the CDR3 is 14 residues. Germline CDR1 and CDR2: MNHEY and SMNVEV (reference sequence). Between the trimmed V and J ends, which lost 8 bases and 3 bases, there was a span of 16 bases. CDR3: CASRRDGGDYGYTF. The CDR3 bases are TGTGCCAGCCGCAGGGATGGCGGCGACTATGGCTACACCTTC.

By sample share, this clonotype is medium-sized. The chain has TRBV5-4 and TRBJ2-7; 7 bases map to TRBD2. The CDR3 sequence is 14 residues long. Germline lookup yields CDR1 SGHNT and CDR2 YYREEE (reference sequence). V gave up 6 bases and J gave up 5 bases; unmatched junction bases: 11. CDR3 DNA: TGTGCCAGCACCCTGGGGGGGATGGGAAACGAGCAGTACTTC. As protein: CASTLGGMGNEQYF. The full variable domain, its missing parts supplied by reference TRBV5-4 and TRBJ2-7, is ETGVTQSPTHLIKTRGQQVTLRCSSQSGHNTVSWYQQALGQGPQFIFQYYREEENGRGNFPPRFSGLQFPNYSSELNVNALELDDSALYLCASTLGGMGNEQYFGPGTRLTVT.

This clonotype is medium-sized by share. The CDR3 bases are TGTGCTAGTGGTTATAGGGAGAATCAGCCCCAGCATTTT. The encoded protein is CASGYRENQPQHF. The chain is built from TRBV12-5 and TRBJ1-5; no clear D. Germline CDR1 and CDR2: LGHNT and FRNRAP. The CDR3 extends over 13 amino acids. The V gene lost 4 bases and the J gene lost 4 bases, with 8 bases spanning the gap.

This chain uses TRBV2 with TRBJ1-3; D perhaps matches TRBD1 (5 bases). CDR3 length equals 13 residues. V dropped 4 bases and J dropped 4 bases, with 8 bases sitting between them. Germline V gene data show CDR1 as SNHLY and CDR2 as FYNNEI. In DNA, the CDR3 is TGTGCCAGCAGTGTGGGGCAAGGAAACACCATATATTTT. This encodes CASSVGQGNTIYF.

This clonotype rates as large. The chain recombines TRBV7-2 with TRBJ2-3; TRBD2 matches at 7 bases. Per the germline V gene, CDR1 is SGHTA and CDR2 is FQGNSA. J gave up 2 bases and V 4 bases, and 9 bases lay outside the gene matches. CDR3 length equals 16 residues. As DNA, the CDR3 is TGTGCCAGCAGCTGGGCAGCGGGGAGTTACACAGATACGCAGTATTTT. Translated, it gives CASSWAAGSYTDTQYF. Based on the CDR3 plus reference TRBV7-2 and TRBJ2-3, the full variable domain is GAGVSQSPSNKVTEKGKDVELRCDPISGHTALYWYRQSLGQGLEFLIYFQGNSAPDKSGLPSDRFSAERTGGSVSTLTIQRTQQEDSAVYLCASSWAAGSYTDTQYFGPGTRLTVL.

By share, this clonotype ranks as medium-sized (0.01 to 0.1%). The chain recombines TRBV5-1 with TRBJ2-3; 7 bases are a match to TRBD2. In germline, CDR1 is SGHRS, CDR2 YFSETQ. V lost 6 bases and J lost 3; bases outside the gene matches: 7. The CDR3 runs to 14 residues. The CDR3 loop reads CASMREGTTDTQYF. The CDR3, as DNA: TGCGCCAGCATGAGGGAGGGGACGACAGATACGCAGTATTTT.

Within the sample, this clonotype is medium-sized. The V call is TRBV3-1, the J call TRBJ1-5; TRBD1 aligns across 9 bases. Germline values: CDR1 LGHDT, CDR2 YNNKEL (reference sequence). The CDR3 is 15 amino acids. Trimming cost V 4 bases and J 7 bases; bases outside gene matches: 8. CDR3 coding DNA: TGTGCCAGCAGCCTACAGGACAGGGGAAACCAGCCCCAGCATTTT. It specifies CASSLQDRGNQPQHF.

The chain recombines TRBV7-3 with TRBJ2-6; no firm D call. Germline assignment: CDR1 SGHTA and CDR2 FQGTGA. CDR3 length: 16 amino acids. The ends were cut back, 4 bases at V and 0 bases at J, with 10 bases in the middle. The CDR3 nucleotides are TGTGCCAGCAGCTCGACTGTTAGCTCTGGGGCCAACGTCCTGACTTTC. Translation gives CASSSTVSSGANVLTF. The full variable domain, rest sourced from reference TRBV7-3 and TRBJ2-6, is GAGVSQTPSNKVTEKGKYVELRCDPISGHTALYWYRQSLGQGPEFLIYFQGTGAADDSGLPNDRFFAVRPEGSVSTLKIQRTERGDSAVYLCASSSTVSSGANVLTFGAGSRLTVL.

This clonotype ranks as medium-sized (0.01 to 0.1%). The chain combines TRBV12-3 or TRBV12-4 with TRBJ1-6; TRBD1 aligns across 9 bases. V trimming: 6 bases; J trimming: 9 bases; junction bases outside the gene matches: 12. This CDR3 contains 16 residues. The CDR3 here is CASSPRDRALGSPLHF. The CDR3 DNA follows: TGTGCCAGCAGCCCCCGGGACAGGGCCCTCGGTTCACCCCTCCACTTT.